The present TCR beta chain was sequenced within a study of T cell responses to AZD1222 COVID-19 vaccine. Study-wide findings and caveats: Possibly, clonal diversity was underestimated; donors were largely white British and included more females.

Assay used: immunoSEQ multiplex PCR; TCRdb lists only in-frame clones, some missing. The table includes 150,000 to 170,000 clones, about nine tenths detected once. About this clone: Antigen unknown.

The V gene's germline CDR1 is MDHEN and CDR2 SYDVKM. V was trimmed by 4 bases and J by 0 bases, leaving 15 bases between them. The CDR3 length is 16 residues. Sequencing was performed on peripheral blood, taken on day 0 of AZD1222 vaccination. This clonotype originated in an adult in good health. The chain carries TRBV28 and TRBJ1-1; perhaps TRBD1 as D (6 bases). The chain's CDR3 is CASSSHWDTMNTEAFF. CDR3 nucleotide sequence: TGTGCCAGCAGTTCTCACTGGGACACAATGAACACTGAAGCTTTCTTT.